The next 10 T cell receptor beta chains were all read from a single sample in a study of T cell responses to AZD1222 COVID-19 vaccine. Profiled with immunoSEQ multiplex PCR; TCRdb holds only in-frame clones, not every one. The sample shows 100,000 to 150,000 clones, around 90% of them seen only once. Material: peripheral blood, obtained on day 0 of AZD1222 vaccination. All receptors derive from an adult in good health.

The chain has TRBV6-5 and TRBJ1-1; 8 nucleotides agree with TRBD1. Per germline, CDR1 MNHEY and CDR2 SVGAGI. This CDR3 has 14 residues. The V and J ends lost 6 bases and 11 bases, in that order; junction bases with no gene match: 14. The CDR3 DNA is TGTGCCAGCAGGGGTTACGAGGACAGGGCGTTCGCTTTCTTT. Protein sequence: CASRGYEDRAFAFF.

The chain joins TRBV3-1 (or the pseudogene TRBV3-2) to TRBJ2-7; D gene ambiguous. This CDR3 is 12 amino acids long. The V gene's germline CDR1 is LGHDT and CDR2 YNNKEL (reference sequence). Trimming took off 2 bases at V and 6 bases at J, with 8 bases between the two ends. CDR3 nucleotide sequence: TGTGCCAGCAGCCAACATGGTCGCGAGCAGTACTTC. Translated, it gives CASSQHGREQYF.

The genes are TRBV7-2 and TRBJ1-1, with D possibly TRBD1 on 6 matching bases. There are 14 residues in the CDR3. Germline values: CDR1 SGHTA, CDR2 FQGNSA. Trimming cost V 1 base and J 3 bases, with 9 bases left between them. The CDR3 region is CASSLETGYTEAFF. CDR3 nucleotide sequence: TGTGCCAGCAGCTTAGAGACAGGTTACACTGAAGCTTTCTTT.

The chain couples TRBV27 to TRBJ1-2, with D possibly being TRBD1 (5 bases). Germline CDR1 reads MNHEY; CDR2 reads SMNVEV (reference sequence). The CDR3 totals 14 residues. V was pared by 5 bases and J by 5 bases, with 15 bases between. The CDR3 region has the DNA TGTGCCAGCAGTACCCGGGACGGAGATTATGGCTACACCTTC. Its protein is CASSTRDGDYGYTF.

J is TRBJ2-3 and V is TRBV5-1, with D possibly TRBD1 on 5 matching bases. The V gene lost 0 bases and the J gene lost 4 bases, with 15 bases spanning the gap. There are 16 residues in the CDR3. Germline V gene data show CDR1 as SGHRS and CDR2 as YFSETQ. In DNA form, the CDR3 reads TGCGCCAGCAGCTTGGGCCAGGGTGGTTCTGCAGATACGCAGTATTTT. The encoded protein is CASSLGQGGSADTQYF. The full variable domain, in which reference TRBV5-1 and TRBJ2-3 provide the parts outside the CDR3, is KAGVTQTPRYLIKTRGQQVTLSCSPISGHRSVSWYQQTPGQGLQFLFEYFSETQRNKGNFPGRFSGRQFSNSRSEMNVSTLELGDSALYLCASSLGQGGSADTQYFGPGTRLTVL.

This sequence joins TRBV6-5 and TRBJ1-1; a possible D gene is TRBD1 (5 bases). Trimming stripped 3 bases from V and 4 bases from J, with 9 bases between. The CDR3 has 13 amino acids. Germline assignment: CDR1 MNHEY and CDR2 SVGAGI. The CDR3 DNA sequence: TGTGCCAGCAGTTATCAGGGACCCACTGAAGCTTTCTTT. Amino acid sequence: CASSYQGPTEAFF.

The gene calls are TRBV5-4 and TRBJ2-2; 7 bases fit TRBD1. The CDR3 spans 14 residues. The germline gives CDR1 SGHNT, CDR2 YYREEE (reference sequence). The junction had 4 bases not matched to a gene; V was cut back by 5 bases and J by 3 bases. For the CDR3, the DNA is TGTGCCAGCAGAAGGGACAGCTACACCGGGGAGCTGTTTTTT. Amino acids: CASRRDSYTGELFF.

CDR3 nucleotides: TGTGCCAGCACTCTGGGAAGAGGCTACACCTTC. It translates to CASTLGRGYTF. This rearrangement joins TRBV7-9 to TRBJ1-2; D call uncertain. The CDR3 runs 11 residues. In germline, CDR1 is SEHNR, CDR2 FQNEAQ (reference sequence). V was pared by 7 bases and J by 8 bases, with 11 bases between. Full variable domain (missing parts from reference TRBV7-9 and TRBJ1-2): DTGVSQNPRHKITKRGQNVTFRCDPISEHNRLYWYRQTLGQGPEFLTYFQNEAQLEKSRLLSDRFSAERPKGSFSTLEIQRTEQGDSAMYLCASTLGRGYTFGSGTRLTVV.

The CDR3 region has the DNA TGTGCCAGCAGTTACTCGACAGGGGCTAATTCACCCCTCCACTTT. Protein sequence: CASSYSTGANSPLHF. The chain has TRBV6-5 and TRBJ1-6; 8 nucleotides align to TRBD1. The CDR3 covers 15 residues. The junction had 1 base not matched to a gene; V was cut back by 0 bases and J by 6 bases. The germline CDR1 and CDR2 sequences are MNHEY and SVGAGI.

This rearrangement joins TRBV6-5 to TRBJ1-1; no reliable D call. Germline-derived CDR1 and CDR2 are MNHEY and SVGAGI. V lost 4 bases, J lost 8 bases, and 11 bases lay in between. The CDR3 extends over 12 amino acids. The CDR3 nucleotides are TGTGCCAGCAGTTGGGGTTCCGGGGAAGCTTTCTTT. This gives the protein CASSWGSGEAFF.